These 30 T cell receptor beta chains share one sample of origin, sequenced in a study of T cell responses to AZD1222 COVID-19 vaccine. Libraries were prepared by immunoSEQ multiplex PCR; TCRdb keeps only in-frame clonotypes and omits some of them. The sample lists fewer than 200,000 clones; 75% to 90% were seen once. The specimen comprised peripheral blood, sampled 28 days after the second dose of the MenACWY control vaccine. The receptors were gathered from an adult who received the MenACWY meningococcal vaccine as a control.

In DNA, the CDR3 is TGTGCCAGCGGGCCGAGGTCAGATACGCAGTATTTT. Protein sequence: CASGPRSDTQYF. J is TRBJ2-3 and V is TRBV6-5; D ambiguous. The CDR3 is 12 residues long. Germline CDR1 MNHEY, CDR2 SVGAGI. V gave up 8 bases and J gave up 4 bases, with 10 bases separating them.

CDR3 sequence: CASSFGRGYEQYF. For the CDR3, the DNA is TGTGCCAGCAGTTTCGGCAGGGGGTACGAGCAGTACTTC. The V call is TRBV6-5, the J call TRBJ2-7; 7 nucleotides agree with TRBD1. The CDR3 runs 13 residues. The ends lost 4 bases at V and 4 bases at J; junction bases unmatched: 4. In germline, CDR1 is MNHEY, CDR2 SVGAGI.

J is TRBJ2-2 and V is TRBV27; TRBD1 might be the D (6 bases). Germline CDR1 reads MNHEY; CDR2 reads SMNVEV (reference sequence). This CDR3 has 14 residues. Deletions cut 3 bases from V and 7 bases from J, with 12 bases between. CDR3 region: CASSFQGPGGELFF. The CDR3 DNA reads TGTGCCAGCAGTTTTCAGGGGCCGGGCGGGGAGCTGTTTTTT.

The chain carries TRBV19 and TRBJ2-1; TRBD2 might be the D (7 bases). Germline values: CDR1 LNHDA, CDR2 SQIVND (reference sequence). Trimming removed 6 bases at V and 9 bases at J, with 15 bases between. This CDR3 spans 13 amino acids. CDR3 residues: CASSTRGGGEQFF. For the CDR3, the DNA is TGTGCCAGTAGCACTAGGGGGGGTGGTGAGCAGTTCTTC.

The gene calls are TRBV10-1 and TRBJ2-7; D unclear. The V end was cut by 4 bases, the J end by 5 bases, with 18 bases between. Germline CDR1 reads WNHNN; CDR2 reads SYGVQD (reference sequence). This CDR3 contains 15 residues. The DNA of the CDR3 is TGCGCCAGCAGTGGCTATAGTAAATCAGTTGACGAGCAGTACTTC. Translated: CASSGYSKSVDEQYF.

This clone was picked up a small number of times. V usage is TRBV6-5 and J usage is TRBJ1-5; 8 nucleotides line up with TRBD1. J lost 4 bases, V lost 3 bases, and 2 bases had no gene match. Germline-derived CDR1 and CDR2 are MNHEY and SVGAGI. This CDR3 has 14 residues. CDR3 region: CASSYDRGNQPQHF. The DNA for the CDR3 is TGTGCCAGCAGTTATGACAGGGGAAATCAGCCCCAGCATTTT.

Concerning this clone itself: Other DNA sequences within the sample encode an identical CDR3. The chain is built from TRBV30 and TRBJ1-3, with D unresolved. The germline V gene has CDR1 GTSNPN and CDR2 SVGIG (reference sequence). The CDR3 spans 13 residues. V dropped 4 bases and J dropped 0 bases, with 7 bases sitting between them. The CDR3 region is CAWTLSSGNTIYF. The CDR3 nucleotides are TGTGCCTGGACCCTCAGCTCTGGAAACACCATATATTTT.

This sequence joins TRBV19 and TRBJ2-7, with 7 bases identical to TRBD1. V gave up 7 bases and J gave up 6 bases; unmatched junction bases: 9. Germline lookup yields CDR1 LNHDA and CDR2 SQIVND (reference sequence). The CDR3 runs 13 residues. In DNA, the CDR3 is TGTGCCAGTACCAATACAAACAGGGGCGAGCAGTACTTC. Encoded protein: CASTNTNRGEQYF.

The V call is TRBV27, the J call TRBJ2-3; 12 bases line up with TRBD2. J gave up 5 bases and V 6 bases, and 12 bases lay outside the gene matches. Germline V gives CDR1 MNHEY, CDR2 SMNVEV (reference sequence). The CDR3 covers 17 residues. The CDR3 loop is CASSRGTSGQVVDTQYF. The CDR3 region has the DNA TGTGCCAGCAGCCGTGGGACTAGCGGGCAGGTTGTAGATACGCAGTATTTT.

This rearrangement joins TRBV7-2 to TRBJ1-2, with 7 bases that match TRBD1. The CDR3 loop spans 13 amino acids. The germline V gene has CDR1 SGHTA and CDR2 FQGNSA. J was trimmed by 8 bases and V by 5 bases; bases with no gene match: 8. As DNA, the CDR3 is TGTGCCAGCAGCCCAAACAGGGGAGACGGCTACACCTTC. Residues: CASSPNRGDGYTF.

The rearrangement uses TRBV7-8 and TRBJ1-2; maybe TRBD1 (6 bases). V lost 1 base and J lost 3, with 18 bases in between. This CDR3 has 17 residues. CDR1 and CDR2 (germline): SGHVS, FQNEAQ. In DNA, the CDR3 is TGTGCCAGCAGCTTAGGGTTGAGTCAGGGGAGTTACTATGGCTACACCTTC. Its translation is CASSLGLSQGSYYGYTF.

In nucleotides, the CDR3 is TGTGCCAGCGCTACACTACCAGGCAATGAGCAGTTCTTC. Translated: CASATLPGNEQFF. The gene calls are TRBV28 and TRBJ2-1; no definite D call. Trimming removed 8 bases at V and 6 bases at J, with 14 bases between. This CDR3 is built from 13 residues. Germline CDR1 MDHEN, CDR2 SYDVKM. Complete variable domain (other parts from reference TRBV28 and TRBJ2-1): DVKVTQSSRYLVKRTGEKVFLECVQDMDHENMFWYRQDPGLGLRLIYFSYDVKMKEKGDIPEGYSVSREKKERFSLILESASTNQTSMYLCASATLPGNEQFFGPGTRLTVL.

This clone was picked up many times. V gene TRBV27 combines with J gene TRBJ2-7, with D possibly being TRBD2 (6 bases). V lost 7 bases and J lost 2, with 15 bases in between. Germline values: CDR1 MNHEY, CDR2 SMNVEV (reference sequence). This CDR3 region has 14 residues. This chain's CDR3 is CASTPIGGTYEQYF. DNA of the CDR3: TGTGCCAGCACGCCCATCGGGGGAACCTACGAGCAGTACTTC.

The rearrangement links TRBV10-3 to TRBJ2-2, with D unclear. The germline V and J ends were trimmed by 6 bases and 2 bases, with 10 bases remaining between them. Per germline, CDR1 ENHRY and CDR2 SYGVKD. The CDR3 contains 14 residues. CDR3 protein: CAISTTANTGELFF. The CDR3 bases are TGTGCCATCAGCACGACGGCAAACACCGGGGAGCTGTTTTTT.

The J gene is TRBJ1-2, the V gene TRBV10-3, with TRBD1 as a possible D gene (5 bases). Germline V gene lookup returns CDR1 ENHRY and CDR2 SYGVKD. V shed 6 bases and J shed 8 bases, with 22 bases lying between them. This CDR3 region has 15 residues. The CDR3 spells CAIRGPIVGAYGYTF. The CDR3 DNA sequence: TGTGCCATCAGGGGGCCCATCGTGGGCGCTTACGGCTACACCTTC.

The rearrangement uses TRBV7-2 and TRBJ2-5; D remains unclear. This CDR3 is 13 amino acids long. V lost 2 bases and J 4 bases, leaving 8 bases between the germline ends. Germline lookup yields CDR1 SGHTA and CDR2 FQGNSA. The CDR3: CASSLNLAETQYF. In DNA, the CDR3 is TGTGCCAGCAGCTTAAACCTTGCAGAGACCCAGTACTTC.

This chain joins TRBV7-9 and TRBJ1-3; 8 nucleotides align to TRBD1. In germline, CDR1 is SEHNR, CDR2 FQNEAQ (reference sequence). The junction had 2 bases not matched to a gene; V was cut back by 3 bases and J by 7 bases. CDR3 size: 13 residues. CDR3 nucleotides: TGTGCCAGCAGCTTTCAGGGGGCCAACACCATATATTTT. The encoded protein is CASSFQGANTIYF.

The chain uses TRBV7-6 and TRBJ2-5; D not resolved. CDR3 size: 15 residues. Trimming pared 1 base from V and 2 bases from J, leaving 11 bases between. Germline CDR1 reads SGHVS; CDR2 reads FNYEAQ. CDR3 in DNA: TGTGCCAGCAGCTTAGGCCGGGTTGTACAAGAGACCCAGTACTTC. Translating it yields CASSLGRVVQETQYF.

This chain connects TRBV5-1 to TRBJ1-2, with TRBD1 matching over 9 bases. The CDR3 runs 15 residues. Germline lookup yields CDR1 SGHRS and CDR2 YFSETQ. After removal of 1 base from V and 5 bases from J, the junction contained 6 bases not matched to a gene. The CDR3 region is CASSLQGQGSYGYTF. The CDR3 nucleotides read TGCGCCAGCAGCTTGCAGGGACAGGGATCATATGGCTACACCTTC.

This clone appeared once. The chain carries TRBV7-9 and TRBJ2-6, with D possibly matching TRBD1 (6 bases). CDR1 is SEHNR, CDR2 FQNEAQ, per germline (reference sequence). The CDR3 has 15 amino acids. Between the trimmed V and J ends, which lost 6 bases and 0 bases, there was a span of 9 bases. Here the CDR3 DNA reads TGTGCCAGCAGGGAACAGGGCTCTGGGGCCAACGTCCTGACTTTC. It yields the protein CASREQGSGANVLTF.

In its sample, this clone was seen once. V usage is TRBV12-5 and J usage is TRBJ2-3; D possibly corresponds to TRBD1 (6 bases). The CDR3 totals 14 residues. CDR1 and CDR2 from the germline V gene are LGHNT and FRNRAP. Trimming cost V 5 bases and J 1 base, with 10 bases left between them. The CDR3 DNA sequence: TGTGCTAGTGGTCCGGGACAACGCACAGATACGCAGTATTTT. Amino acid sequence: CASGPGQRTDTQYF. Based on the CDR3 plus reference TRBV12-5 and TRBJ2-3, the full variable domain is DARVTQTPRHKVTEMGQEVTMRCQPILGHNTVFWYRQTMMQGLELLAYFRNRAPLDDSGMPKDRFSAEMPDATLATLKIQPSEPRDSAVYFCASGPGQRTDTQYFGPGTRLTVL.

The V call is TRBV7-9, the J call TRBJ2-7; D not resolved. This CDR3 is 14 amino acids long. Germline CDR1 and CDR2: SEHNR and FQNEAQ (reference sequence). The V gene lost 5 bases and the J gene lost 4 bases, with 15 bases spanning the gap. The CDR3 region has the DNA TGTGCCAGCAGCCTAGGACCCAGGCGGTACGAGCAGTACTTC. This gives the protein CASSLGPRRYEQYF.

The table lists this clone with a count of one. The CDR3 spells CASSLTGTGNEQYF. As DNA, the CDR3 is TGTGCCAGCAGTCTGACCGGGACAGGGAACGAGCAGTACTTC. J is TRBJ2-7 and V is TRBV27, with 9 bases fitting TRBD1. The V gene's germline CDR1 is MNHEY and CDR2 SMNVEV (reference sequence). This CDR3 has 14 amino acids. V lost 5 bases and J lost 5; bases outside the gene matches: 7.

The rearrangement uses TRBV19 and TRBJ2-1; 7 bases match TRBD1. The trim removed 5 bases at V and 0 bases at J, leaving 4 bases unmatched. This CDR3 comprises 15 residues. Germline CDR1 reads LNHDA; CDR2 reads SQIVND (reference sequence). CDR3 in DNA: TGTGCCAGTAGTCGGGGACAGAGCTCCTACAATGAGCAGTTCTTC. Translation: CASSRGQSSYNEQFF.

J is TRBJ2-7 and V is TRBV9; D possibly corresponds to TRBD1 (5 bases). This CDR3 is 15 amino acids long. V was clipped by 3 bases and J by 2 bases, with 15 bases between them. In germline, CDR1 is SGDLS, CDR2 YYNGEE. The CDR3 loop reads CASSEPSDRTYEQYF. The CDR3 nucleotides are TGTGCCAGCAGCGAGCCCTCTGACAGAACCTACGAGCAGTACTTC.

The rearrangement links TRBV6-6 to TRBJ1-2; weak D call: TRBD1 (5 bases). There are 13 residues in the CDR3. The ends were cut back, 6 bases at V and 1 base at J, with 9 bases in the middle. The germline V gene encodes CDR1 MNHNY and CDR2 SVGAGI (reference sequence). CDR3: CASRQEGNYGYTF. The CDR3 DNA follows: TGTGCCAGCAGACAGGAGGGTAACTATGGCTACACCTTC.

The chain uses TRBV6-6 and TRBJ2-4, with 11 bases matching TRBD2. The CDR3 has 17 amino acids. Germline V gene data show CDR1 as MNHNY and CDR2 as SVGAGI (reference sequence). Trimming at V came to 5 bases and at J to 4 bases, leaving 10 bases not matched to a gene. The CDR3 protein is CASSRQGLAGLKNIQYF. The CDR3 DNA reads TGTGCCAGCAGTCGCCAAGGACTAGCGGGCCTGAAAAACATTCAGTACTTC.

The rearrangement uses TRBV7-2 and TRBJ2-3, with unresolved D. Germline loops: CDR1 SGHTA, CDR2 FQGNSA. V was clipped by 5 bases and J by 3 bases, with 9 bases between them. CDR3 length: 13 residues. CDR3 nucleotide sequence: TGTGCCAGCAGCCCGCCAGGTACAGATACGCAGTATTTT. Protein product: CASSPPGTDTQYF. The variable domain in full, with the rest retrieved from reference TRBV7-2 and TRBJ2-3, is GAGVSQSPSNKVTEKGKDVELRCDPISGHTALYWYRQSLGQGLEFLIYFQGNSAPDKSGLPSDRFSAERTGGSVSTLTIQRTQQEDSAVYLCASSPPGTDTQYFGPGTRLTVL.

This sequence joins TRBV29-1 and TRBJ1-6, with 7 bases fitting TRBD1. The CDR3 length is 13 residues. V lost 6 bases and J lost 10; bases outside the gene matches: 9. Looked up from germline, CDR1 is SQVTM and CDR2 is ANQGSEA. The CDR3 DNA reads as TGCAGCGTCGCACAGGGGATCGGGTCACCCCTCCACTTT. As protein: CSVAQGIGSPLHF.

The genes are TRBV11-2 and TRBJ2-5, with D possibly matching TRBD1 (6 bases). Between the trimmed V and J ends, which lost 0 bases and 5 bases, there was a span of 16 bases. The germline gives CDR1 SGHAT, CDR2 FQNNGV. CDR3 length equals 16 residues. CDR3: CASSLDLWGRGETQYF. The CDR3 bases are TGTGCCAGCAGCTTAGATTTATGGGGGCGCGGGGAGACCCAGTACTTC.